This paragraph reports one T cell receptor beta chain. The junction departs from the called germline gene at one end, perhaps through a read error. This CDR3 contains 13 residues. Germline values: CDR1 LNHDA, CDR2 SQIVND (reference sequence). This record belongs to a study of shared clonotypes between healthy human individuals. The protocol was immunoSEQ multiplex PCR, while the TCRdb copy is restricted to in-frame clones and leaves out a portion. Among over 300,000 clones listed, around nine tenths were seen once. The clonotype was recovered from a young man in good health. The sequenced sample was memory CD8+ T cells sorted from blood. Subset here: CD45RO+ cells pooled with CCR7-negative TemRA cells. This rearrangement joins TRBV19 to TRBJ1-5, with D uncertain. For the CDR3, the DNA is TGTGCCAGTAGTATAGATGGCGAGGAGCCTCAGCATTTT. Translating gives CASSIDGEEPQHF.